The clone carrying this TCR beta chain was recorded many times. This record comes from a study of CD8 T cells in ankylosing spondylitis. Each CDR3 protein is one row after TCRdb ran MiXCR on the 5' RACE reads. This repertoire shows about 69,000 distinct CDR3 sequences, under 5.5% found once; its top ten account for 2.2%. V lost 4 bases and J lost 5, with 22 bases in between. Germline V gives CDR1 SGDLS, CDR2 YYNGEE. This CDR3 region has 16 residues. The receptor was derived from a male donor with ankylosing spondylitis or in good health (not recorded which). The chain recombines TRBV9 with TRBJ2-7; D assignment may be TRBD1 or TRBD2 (5 bases each). The sequenced sample was blood, either unsorted or a sorted T cell fraction (not recorded which). The CDR3 protein is CASSPGYPGRLNEQYF. CDR3 DNA sequence: TGTGCCAGCAGCCCGGGGTATCCGGGGCGTTTGAACGAGCAGTACTTC.